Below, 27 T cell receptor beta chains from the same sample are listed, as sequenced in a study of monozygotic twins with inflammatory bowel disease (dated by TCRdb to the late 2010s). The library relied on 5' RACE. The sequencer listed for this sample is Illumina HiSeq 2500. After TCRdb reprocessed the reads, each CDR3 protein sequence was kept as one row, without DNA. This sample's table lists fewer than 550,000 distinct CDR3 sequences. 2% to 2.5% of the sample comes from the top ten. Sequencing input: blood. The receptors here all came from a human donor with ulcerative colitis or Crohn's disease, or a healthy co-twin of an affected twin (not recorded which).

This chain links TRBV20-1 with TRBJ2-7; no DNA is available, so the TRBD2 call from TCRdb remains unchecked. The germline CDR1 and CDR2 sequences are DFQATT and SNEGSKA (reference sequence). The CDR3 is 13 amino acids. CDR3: CSAGRLAKNEQYF.

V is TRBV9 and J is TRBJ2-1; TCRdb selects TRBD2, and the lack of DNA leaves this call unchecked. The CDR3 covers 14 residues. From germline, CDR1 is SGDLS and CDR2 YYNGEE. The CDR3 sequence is CASSVTGTSAEQFF. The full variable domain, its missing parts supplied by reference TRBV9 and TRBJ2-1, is DSGVTQTPKHLITATGQRVTLRCSPRSGDLSVYWYQQSLDQGLQFLIQYYNGEERAKGNILERFSAQQFPDLHSELNLSSLELGDSALYFCASSVTGTSAEQFFGPGTRLTVL.

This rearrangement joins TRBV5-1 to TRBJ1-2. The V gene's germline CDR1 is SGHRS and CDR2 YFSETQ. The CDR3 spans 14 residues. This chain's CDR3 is CASSLEPEAWGYTF.

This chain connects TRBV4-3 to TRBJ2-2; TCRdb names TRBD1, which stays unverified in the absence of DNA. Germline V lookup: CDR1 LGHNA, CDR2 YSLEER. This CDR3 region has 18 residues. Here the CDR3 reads CASSQEAARGLRSGELFF.

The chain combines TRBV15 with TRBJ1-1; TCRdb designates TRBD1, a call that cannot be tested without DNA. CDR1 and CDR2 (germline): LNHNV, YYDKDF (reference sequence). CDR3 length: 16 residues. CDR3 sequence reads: CATSRDSGQGDTEAFF. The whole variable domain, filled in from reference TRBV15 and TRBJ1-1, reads DAMVIQNPRYQVTQFGKPVTLSCSQTLNHNVMYWYQQKSSQAPKLLFHYYDKDFNNEADTPDNFQSRRPNTSFCFLDIRSPGLGDTAMYLCATSRDSGQGDTEAFFGQGTRLTVV.

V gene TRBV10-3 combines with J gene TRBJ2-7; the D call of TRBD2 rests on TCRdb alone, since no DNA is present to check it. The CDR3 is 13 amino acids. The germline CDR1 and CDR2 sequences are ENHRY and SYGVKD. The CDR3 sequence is CAISAGDSYEQYF.

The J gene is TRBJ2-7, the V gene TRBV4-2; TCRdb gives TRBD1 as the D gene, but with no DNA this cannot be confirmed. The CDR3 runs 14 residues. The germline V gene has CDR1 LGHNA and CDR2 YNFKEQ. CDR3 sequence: CASSQDRELHEQYF.

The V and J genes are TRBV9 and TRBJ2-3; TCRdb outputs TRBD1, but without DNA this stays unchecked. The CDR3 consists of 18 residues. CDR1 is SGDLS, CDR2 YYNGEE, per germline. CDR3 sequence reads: CASSGGDRRNLGTDTQYF.

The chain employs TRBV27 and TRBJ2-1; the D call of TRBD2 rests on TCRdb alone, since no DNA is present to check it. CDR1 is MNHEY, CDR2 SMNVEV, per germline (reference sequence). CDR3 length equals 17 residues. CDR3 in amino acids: CASSLRLAGADYNEQFF.

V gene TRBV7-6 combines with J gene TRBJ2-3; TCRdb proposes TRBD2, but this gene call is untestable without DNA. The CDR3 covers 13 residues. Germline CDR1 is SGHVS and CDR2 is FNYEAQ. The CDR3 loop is CASSSRATDTQYF.

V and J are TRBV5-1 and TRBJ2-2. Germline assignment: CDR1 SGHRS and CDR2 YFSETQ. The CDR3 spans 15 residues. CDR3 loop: CASSLADLSTGELFF.

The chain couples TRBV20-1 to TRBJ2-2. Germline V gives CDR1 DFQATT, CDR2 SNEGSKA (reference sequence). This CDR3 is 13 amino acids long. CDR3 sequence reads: CSVSGHADGELFF.

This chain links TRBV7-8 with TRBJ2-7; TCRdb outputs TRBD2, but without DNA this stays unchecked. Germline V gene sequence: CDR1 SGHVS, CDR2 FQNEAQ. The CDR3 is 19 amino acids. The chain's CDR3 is CASSLPRATGLAVSYEQYF. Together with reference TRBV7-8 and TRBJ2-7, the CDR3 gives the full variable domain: GAGVSQSPRYKVAKRGQDVALRCDPISGHVSLFWYQQALGQGPEFLTYFQNEAQLDKSGLPSDRFFAERPEGSVSTLKIQRTQQEDSAVYLCASSLPRATGLAVSYEQYFGPGTRLTVT.

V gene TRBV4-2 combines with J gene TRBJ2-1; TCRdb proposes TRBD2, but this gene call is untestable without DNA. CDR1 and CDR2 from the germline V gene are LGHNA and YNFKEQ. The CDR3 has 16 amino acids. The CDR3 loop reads CASSPVGGGRVNEQFF.

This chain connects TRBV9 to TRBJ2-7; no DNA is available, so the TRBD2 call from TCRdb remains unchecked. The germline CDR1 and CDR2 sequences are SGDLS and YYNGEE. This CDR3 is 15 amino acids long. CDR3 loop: CASSVGGSGTYEQYF.

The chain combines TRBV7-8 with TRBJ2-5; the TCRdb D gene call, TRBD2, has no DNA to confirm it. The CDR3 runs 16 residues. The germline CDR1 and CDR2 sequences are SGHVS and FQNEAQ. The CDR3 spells CASSPGLAGVQETQYF.

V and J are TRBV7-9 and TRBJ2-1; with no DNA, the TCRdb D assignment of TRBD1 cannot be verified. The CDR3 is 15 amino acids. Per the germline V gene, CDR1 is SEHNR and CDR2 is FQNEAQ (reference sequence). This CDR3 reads CASSPGGTVYNEQFF.

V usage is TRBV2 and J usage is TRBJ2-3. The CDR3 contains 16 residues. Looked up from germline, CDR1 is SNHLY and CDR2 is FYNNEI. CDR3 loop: CASTTTEPSSTDTQYF.

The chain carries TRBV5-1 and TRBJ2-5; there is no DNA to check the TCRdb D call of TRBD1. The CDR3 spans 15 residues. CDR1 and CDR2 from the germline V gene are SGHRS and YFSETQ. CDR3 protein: CASSLTGGVGETQYF.

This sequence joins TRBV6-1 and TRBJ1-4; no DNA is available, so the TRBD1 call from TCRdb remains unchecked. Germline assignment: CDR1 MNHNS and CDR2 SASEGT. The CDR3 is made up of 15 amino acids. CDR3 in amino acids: CASTPRGGGDEKLFF.

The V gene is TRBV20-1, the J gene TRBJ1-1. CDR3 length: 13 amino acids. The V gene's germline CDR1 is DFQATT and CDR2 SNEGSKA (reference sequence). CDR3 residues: CSARDSGNTEAFF.

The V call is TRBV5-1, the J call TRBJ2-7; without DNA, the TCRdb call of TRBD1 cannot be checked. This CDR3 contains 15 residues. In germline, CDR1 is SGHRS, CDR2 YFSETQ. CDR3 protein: CASSWTGTGLGEQYF. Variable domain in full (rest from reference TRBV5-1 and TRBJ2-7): KAGVTQTPRYLIKTRGQQVTLSCSPISGHRSVSWYQQTPGQGLQFLFEYFSETQRNKGNFPGRFSGRQFSNSRSEMNVSTLELGDSALYLCASSWTGTGLGEQYFGPGTRLTVT.

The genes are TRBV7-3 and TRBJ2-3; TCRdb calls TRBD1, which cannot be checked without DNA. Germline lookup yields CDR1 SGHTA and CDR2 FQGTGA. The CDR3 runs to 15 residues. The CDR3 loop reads CASSPVPGVTDTQYF.

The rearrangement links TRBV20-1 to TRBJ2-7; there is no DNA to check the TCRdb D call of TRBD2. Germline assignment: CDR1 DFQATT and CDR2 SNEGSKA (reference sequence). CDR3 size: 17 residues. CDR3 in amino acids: CSARDPIPERGRDEQYF.

The CDR3 sequence is CASSLETGGSSF. The genes are TRBV7-9 and TRBJ2-3; TCRdb calls TRBD1, which cannot be checked without DNA. This CDR3 has 12 amino acids. From germline, CDR1 is SEHNR and CDR2 FQNEAQ (reference sequence).

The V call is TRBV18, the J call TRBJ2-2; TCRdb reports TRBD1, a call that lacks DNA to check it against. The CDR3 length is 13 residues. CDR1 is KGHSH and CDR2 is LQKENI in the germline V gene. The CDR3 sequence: CASSLQGTGELFF.

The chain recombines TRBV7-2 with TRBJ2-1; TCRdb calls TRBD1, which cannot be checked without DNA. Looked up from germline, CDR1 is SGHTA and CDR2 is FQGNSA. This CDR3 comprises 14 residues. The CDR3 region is CASSFRQGTNEQFF.